The rows below give T cell receptor beta chains drawn from one sample of a study of T cell repertoires in cytomegalovirus infection. Each CDR3 protein is one row after TCRdb ran MiXCR on the reads. The sample lists 900,000 to 950,000 distinct CDR3 sequences, approximately 31% occurring once. For these receptors, no antigen is known. The specimen was cultured CD8+ T cells from PBMCs, collected from culture after CMV antigen stimulation. The receptors were gathered from a human donor in good health (CMV status not recorded). Some clones in this sample may be carry-over from other donors' samples. The CDR3 runs from the conserved cysteine through the conserved F or W. Fields, in order: clone size, V gene, D gene, J gene, CDR3 protein, CDR3 DNA. D genes are given only for firm matches. Rows give clone size only sometimes, using once, few, many, or a class for an expanded clone.

abundance: few; v_gene: TRBV5-8; d_gene: TRBD1; j_gene: TRBJ2-3; CDR3aa: CASSPGTGTTDTQYF; CDR3nt: TGTGCCAGCAGCCCCGGGACAGGGACCACAGATACGCAGTATTTT
abundance: NA; v_gene: TRBV7-9; d_gene: NA; j_gene: TRBJ1-1; CDR3aa: CASSLETLEAFF; CDR3nt: TGTGCCAGCAGCTTAGAGACACTTGAAGCTTTCTTT
abundance: few; v_gene: TRBV5-5; d_gene: TRBD1; j_gene: TRBJ1-5; CDR3aa: CASSLRDRGPHSPQHF; CDR3nt: TGTGCCAGCAGCCTCCGGGACAGGGGCCCCCACTCCCCCCAGCATTTT
abundance: NA; v_gene: TRBV6-5; d_gene: NA; j_gene: TRBJ1-1; CDR3aa: CASSLAAYMNTEAFF; CDR3nt: TGTGCCAGCAGTCTCGCGGCTTATATGAACACTGAAGCTTTCTTT
abundance: NA; v_gene: TRBV7-6; d_gene: NA; j_gene: TRBJ2-1; CDR3aa: CASSLMAQRYTF; CDR3nt: TGTGCCAGCAGCTTAATGGCCCAGCGATATACCTTC
abundance: NA; v_gene: TRBV28; d_gene: NA; j_gene: TRBJ1-5; CDR3aa: CASNSPWQGLSNQPQHF; CDR3nt: TGTGCCAGCAATTCCCCTTGGCAGGGGCTTAGCAATCAGCCCCAGCATTTT
abundance: NA; v_gene: TRBV7-6; d_gene: NA; j_gene: TRBJ1-5; CDR3aa: CASSLDGVVGNQPQHF; CDR3nt: TGTGCCAGCAGCTTAGATGGGGTAGTAGGCAATCAGCCCCAGCATTTT
abundance: NA; v_gene: TRBV7-9; d_gene: NA; j_gene: TRBJ2-2; CDR3aa: CASSSSGNGELFF; CDR3nt: TGTGCCAGCAGCTCCTCAGGGAACGGGGAGCTGTTTTTT
abundance: many; v_gene: TRBV7-9; d_gene: TRBD2; j_gene: TRBJ2-5; CDR3aa: CASSSSSGEETQYF; CDR3nt: TGTGCCAGCAGCTCCTCTAGCGGGGAAGAGACCCAGTACTTC
abundance: NA; v_gene: TRBV7-9; d_gene: TRBD1; j_gene: TRBJ1-2; CDR3aa: CASSYGQGSYGYTF; CDR3nt: TGTGCCAGCAGCTATGGACAGGGATCCTATGGCTACACCTTC
abundance: few; v_gene: TRBV5-1; d_gene: TRBD1; j_gene: TRBJ2-7; CDR3aa: CASSLTGGWYEQYF; CDR3nt: TGCGCCAGCAGCTTAACAGGGGGCTGGTACGAGCAGTACTTC
abundance: NA; v_gene: TRBV7-2; d_gene: NA; j_gene: TRBJ2-1; CDR3aa: CASNSGLLGPNEQFF; CDR3nt: TGTGCCAGCAATTCCGGACTCCTTGGGCCTAATGAGCAGTTCTTC
abundance: NA; v_gene: TRBV12-3/TRBV12-4; d_gene: TRBD2; j_gene: TRBJ2-7; CDR3aa: CASSPERGAYEQYF; CDR3nt: TGTGCCAGCAGCCCTGAGCGGGGGGCCTACGAGCAGTACTTC
abundance: NA; v_gene: TRBV12-3/TRBV12-4; d_gene: NA; j_gene: TRBJ2-6; CDR3aa: CASSLGLLGAVSGANVLTF; CDR3nt: TGTGCCAGCAGTTTAGGCCTTTTAGGAGCAGTCTCTGGGGCCAACGTCCTGACTTTC
abundance: NA; v_gene: TRBV2; d_gene: TRBD1; j_gene: TRBJ1-2; CDR3aa: CASRGQDYGYTF; CDR3nt: TGTGCCAGCAGGGGACAGGACTATGGCTACACCTTC
abundance: few; v_gene: TRBV5-4; d_gene: NA; j_gene: TRBJ2-1; CDR3aa: CASSAAEAEQFF; CDR3nt: TGTGCCAGCAGCGCTGCCGAGGCCGAGCAGTTCTTC
abundance: NA; v_gene: TRBV7-9; d_gene: TRBD2; j_gene: TRBJ2-1; CDR3aa: CASSFGGAGEQFF; CDR3nt: TGTGCCAGCAGCTTCGGGGGGGCTGGCGAGCAGTTCTTC
abundance: few; v_gene: TRBV6-5; d_gene: TRBD1; j_gene: TRBJ1-2; CDR3aa: CASSYGTGGGGYTF; CDR3nt: TGTGCCAGCAGTTACGGGACAGGGGGTGGTGGCTACACCTTC
abundance: NA; v_gene: TRBV6-1; d_gene: TRBD1; j_gene: TRBJ2-7; CDR3aa: CASSMTGWYEQYF; CDR3nt: TGTGCCAGCAGCATGACAGGGTGGTACGAGCAGTACTTC
abundance: many; v_gene: TRBV5-5; d_gene: NA; j_gene: TRBJ2-7; CDR3aa: CASSRGGESYEQYF; CDR3nt: TGTGCCAGCAGCAGGGGGGGGGAATCCTACGAGCAGTACTTC
abundance: NA; v_gene: TRBV23-1; d_gene: TRBD2; j_gene: TRBJ2-1; CDR3aa: CASSQFPGLAGYEQFF; CDR3nt: TGCGCCAGCAGTCAATTTCCAGGACTAGCGGGTTATGAGCAGTTCTTC
abundance: NA; v_gene: TRBV29-1; d_gene: TRBD2; j_gene: TRBJ2-3; CDR3aa: CSVGQLAGGATDTQYF; CDR3nt: TGCAGCGTTGGACAGCTAGCGGGGGGGGCTACAGATACGCAGTATTTT
abundance: NA; v_gene: TRBV12-3/TRBV12-4; d_gene: NA; j_gene: TRBJ2-5; CDR3aa: CTSSAPSSDQDTQYF; CDR3nt: TGTACCAGCAGTGCCCCCTCTAGCGACCAAGATACCCAGTACTTC
abundance: NA; v_gene: TRBV12-3/TRBV12-4; d_gene: TRBD1; j_gene: TRBJ1-2; CDR3aa: CASSRTTGTGNGYTF; CDR3nt: TGTGCCAGCAGTCGCACCACCGGGACAGGGAATGGCTACACCTTC
abundance: NA; v_gene: TRBV7-6; d_gene: TRBD1; j_gene: TRBJ2-1; CDR3aa: CASSPGTVAYNEQFF; CDR3nt: TGTGCCAGCAGCCCGGGGACAGTGGCCTACAATGAGCAGTTCTTC
abundance: NA; v_gene: TRBV27; d_gene: TRBD2; j_gene: TRBJ2-1; CDR3aa: CASSYTGTSGGPYNEQFF; CDR3nt: TGTGCCAGCAGTTACACCGGGACTAGCGGAGGGCCCTACAATGAGCAGTTCTTC
abundance: NA; v_gene: TRBV19; d_gene: NA; j_gene: TRBJ2-7; CDR3aa: CASNMADTYEQYF; CDR3nt: TGTGCCAGTAATATGGCAGATACCTACGAGCAGTACTTC
abundance: NA; v_gene: TRBV6-2/TRBV6-3; d_gene: NA; j_gene: TRBJ1-1; CDR3aa: CASSMGVSEAFF; CDR3nt: TGTGCCAGCAGCATGGGAGTCAGCGAAGCTTTCTTT
abundance: NA; v_gene: TRBV6-5; d_gene: NA; j_gene: TRBJ2-2; CDR3aa: CASSFTAGGDTGELFF; CDR3nt: TGTGCCAGCAGTTTCACCGCCGGTGGGGACACCGGGGAGCTGTTTTTT
abundance: NA; v_gene: TRBV7-9; d_gene: NA; j_gene: TRBJ2-7; CDR3aa: CASSLADGSYEQYF; CDR3nt: TGTGCCAGCAGCTTAGCCGACGGTTCCTACGAGCAGTACTTC
abundance: NA; v_gene: TRBV6-5; d_gene: NA; j_gene: TRBJ2-5; CDR3aa: CASSYWRGIQETQYF; CDR3nt: TGTGCCAGCAGTTACTGGAGGGGGATCCAAGAGACCCAGTACTTC
abundance: NA; v_gene: TRBV27; d_gene: TRBD2; j_gene: TRBJ2-7; CDR3aa: CASFTKRGVGEQYF; CDR3nt: TGTGCCAGCTTCACCAAGCGGGGGGTGGGGGAGCAGTACTTC
abundance: NA; v_gene: TRBV5-4; d_gene: NA; j_gene: TRBJ1-1; CDR3aa: CASSSRIRGNTEAFF; CDR3nt: TGTGCCAGCAGTTCCCGGATAAGAGGGAACACTGAAGCTTTCTTT
abundance: many; v_gene: TRBV27; d_gene: NA; j_gene: TRBJ2-2; CDR3aa: CASSLNVRKNTGELFF; CDR3nt: TGTGCCAGCAGTTTAAATGTCAGAAAGAACACCGGGGAGCTGTTTTTT
abundance: few; v_gene: TRBV11-2; d_gene: NA; j_gene: TRBJ2-7; CDR3aa: CASSSRGDREQYF; CDR3nt: TGTGCCAGCAGCTCCAGGGGAGATCGGGAGCAGTACTTC